This T cell receptor (beta chain) was observed in a study of T cell repertoires in cytomegalovirus infection. Whole-study context: In public TCR beta signatures, there were indications of both CMV infection and matching HLA type. Study results and limitations: Totalled public TCR beta family frequency picked out people who carried CMV plus the relevant HLA. The ex vivo response was dominated by HLA-C-restricted CMV-specific TCR beta clonotypes.

This clonotype came up many times. Its antigen is still unknown. TCRdb reprocessed the reads with MiXCR, giving one entry per CDR3 protein. The repertoire consists of under 350,000 distinct CDR3 sequences, with 9.6% occurring once and the leading ten covering around 2.5%. V was trimmed by 3 bases and J by 1 base, leaving 8 bases between them. The V gene's germline CDR1 is LNHDA and CDR2 SQIVND (reference sequence). This CDR3 comprises 14 residues. J is TRBJ2-3 and V is TRBV19; D is unclear. The TCR sequence derives from a human donor in good health (CMV status not recorded). Some clones in this sample may be carry-over from other donors' samples. Source material: PBMCs. Here the CDR3 reads CASSMTGGTDTQYF. The CDR3 nucleotides are TGTGCCAGTAGTATGACTGGGGGCACAGATACGCAGTATTTT.